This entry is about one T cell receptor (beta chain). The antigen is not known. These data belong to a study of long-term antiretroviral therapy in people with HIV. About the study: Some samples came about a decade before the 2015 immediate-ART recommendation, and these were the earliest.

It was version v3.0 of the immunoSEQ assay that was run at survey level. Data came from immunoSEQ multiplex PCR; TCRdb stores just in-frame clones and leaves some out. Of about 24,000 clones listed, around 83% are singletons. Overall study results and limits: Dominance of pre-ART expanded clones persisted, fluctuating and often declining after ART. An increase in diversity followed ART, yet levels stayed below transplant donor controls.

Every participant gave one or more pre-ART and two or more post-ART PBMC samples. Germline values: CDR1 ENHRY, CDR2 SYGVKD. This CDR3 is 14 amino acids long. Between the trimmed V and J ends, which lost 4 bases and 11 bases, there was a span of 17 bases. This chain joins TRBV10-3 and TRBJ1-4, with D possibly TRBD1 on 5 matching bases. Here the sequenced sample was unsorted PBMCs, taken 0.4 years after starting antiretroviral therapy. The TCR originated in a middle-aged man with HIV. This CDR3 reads CAISGENTWGKLFF. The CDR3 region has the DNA TGTGCCATCAGTGGGGAGAACACGTGGGGGAAACTGTTTTTT.